This is a list of T cell receptor beta chains from one sample in a study of shared clonotypes between healthy human individuals. This table comes from immunoSEQ multiplex PCR, and its TCRdb copy is limited to in-frame clones, with some not included. In the table there are 1 million to 1.3 million clones, about 84% of which are singletons. The specimen sequenced was memory CD4+ T cells from PBMCs. These receptors were taken from a man younger than 35 in good health. Some clones in this sample may be carry-over from other donors' samples. The conserved cysteine and the conserved F or W are not part of the CDR3 here. Each record gives: J gene, V gene, CDR3 protein.

j_call: TRBJ1-1
v_call: TRBV27
cdr3_aa: ASSFLNPAGRVNTEAF

j_call: TRBJ1-1
v_call: TRBV18
cdr3_aa: ASSPGLNTEAF

j_call: TRBJ2-2
v_call: TRBV2
cdr3_aa: ASSLAKGGNTGELF

j_call: TRBJ1-2
v_call: TRBV28
cdr3_aa: ASSLPYTGRNGYT

j_call: TRBJ2-7
v_call: TRBV7-2
cdr3_aa: ASSGPGGGEQY

j_call: TRBJ2-3
v_call: TRBV28
cdr3_aa: ASSGLAGGADTQY

j_call: TRBJ2-1
v_call: TRBV15
cdr3_aa: ATSRDRNEQF

j_call: TRBJ1-1
v_call: TRBV11-1
cdr3_aa: ASSPRAQGVAF

j_call: TRBJ1-1
v_call: TRBV7-9
cdr3_aa: ASSWGPNTEAF

j_call: TRBJ1-5
v_call: TRBV27
cdr3_aa: ASSLPGQGVH

j_call: TRBJ2-1
v_call: TRBV10-2
cdr3_aa: ASSGTSGYNEQF

j_call: TRBJ1-2
v_call: TRBV18
cdr3_aa: ASSSTGGDGYT

j_call: TRBJ2-3
v_call: TRBV14
cdr3_aa: ASSQGGRGPSTDTQY

j_call: TRBJ2-4
v_call: TRBV4-2
cdr3_aa: ASSQERFGLNKNIQY

j_call: TRBJ2-1
v_call: TRBV4-1
cdr3_aa: ASSQVSGLAGNEQF

j_call: TRBJ1-2
v_call: TRBV15
cdr3_aa: ATSRQVGYGYT

j_call: TRBJ1-3
v_call: TRBV19
cdr3_aa: ASSIFSARTPGNTIY

j_call: TRBJ2-3
v_call: TRBV9
cdr3_aa: ASSVAPQGTDTQY

j_call: TRBJ2-1
v_call: TRBV28
cdr3_aa: ASSPPQGAYNEQF

j_call: TRBJ2-7
v_call: TRBV5-1
cdr3_aa: ASSVVQGRGEQY

j_call: TRBJ2-1
v_call: TRBV5-1
cdr3_aa: ASSLGAGIIDEQF

j_call: TRBJ2-5
v_call: TRBV5-6
cdr3_aa: ASSFRSWTGGEETQY

j_call: TRBJ2-1
v_call: TRBV28
cdr3_aa: ASTQPLSGGYNEQF

j_call: TRBJ1-4
v_call: TRBV28
cdr3_aa: ASSSGSTNEKLF

j_call: TRBJ1-5
v_call: TRBV7-2
cdr3_aa: ASSLARYNQPQH

j_call: TRBJ1-5
v_call: TRBV28
cdr3_aa: ASSLSYRAQPQH

j_call: TRBJ2-4
v_call: TRBV4-3
cdr3_aa: ASSHDSGGAKNIQY

j_call: TRBJ2-1
v_call: TRBV5-6
cdr3_aa: ASSMRLVSYNEQF

j_call: TRBJ2-3
v_call: TRBV11-3
cdr3_aa: ASSLRATDTQY

j_call: TRBJ1-1
v_call: TRBV29-1
cdr3_aa: SARTGPNTEAF

j_call: TRBJ2-7
v_call: TRBV7-4
cdr3_aa: ASSNLVRVPYEQY